This T cell receptor (beta chain) was captured in a study of identical twins. General study results and limits: Where beta out-of-frame sequences were concerned, excess twin sharing was weaker. Abundant beta clonotypes from cord blood bore fewer insertions; memory repertoires lacked this pattern.

TCRdb ran MiXCR on the 5' RACE reads and lists one entry per CDR3 protein. The sample lists hundreds of thousands of distinct CDR3 sequences; 9% to 15% were seen once. Trimming cost V 1 base and J 14 bases, with 15 bases left between them. This CDR3 comprises 13 residues. This clonotype occurred many times. Its antigen remains unknown. Among all donors, each was a healthy Caucasian. The sample was also linked to a second study, of yellow fever vaccine responses in identical twins.

The sequence was collected from a young woman in good health. Specimen: PBMCs. The chain has TRBV12-3 or TRBV12-4 and TRBJ2-4; possibly TRBD1 for D (5 bases). CDR3 region: CASSLEGNRFKYF. The CDR3 DNA is TGTGCCAGCAGTTTAGAGGGGAACCGTTTTAAGTACTTC.